In this sample, the clone carrying this T cell receptor beta chain turned up once. This specimen comes from a study of Ad26.COV2.S vaccination and SARS-CoV-2 variants. The V gene's germline CDR1 is SGHTA and CDR2 FQGNSA. Trimming removed 0 bases from V and 7 bases from J, with 18 bases in between. This CDR3 has 16 residues. The treatment here: around 19 received Ad26.COV2.S at low or high dose, single or two shots; about 5 received placebo; per-sample allocation not given. The study sampled participants on day 63 after the first vaccine or placebo injection. TCRdb's table, derived via immunoSEQ multiplex PCR, lists solely in-frame clones and lacks some. The table lists approximately 480,000 clones, 87% of them singletons.

The chain combines TRBV7-2 with TRBJ1-2, with D tentatively TRBD1 (6 bases). The sequenced sample was peripheral blood, obtained in a trial of Ad26.COV2.S vaccine versus placebo. The receptor comes from a person aged 18 to 59 who received the Ad26.COV2.S COVID-19 vaccine or a placebo. The DNA for the CDR3 is TGTGCCAGCAGCTTAGCGGCCAGGGGAGGAAGAAGTGGCTACACCTTC. Its protein is CASSLAARGGRSGYTF.